A single T cell receptor (beta chain) is shown here with its context. Sequencing was performed with immunoSEQ multiplex PCR; in TCRdb, only in-frame clones are kept and a portion is missing. The table shows around 80,000 clones, with 98% occurring only once. The data were obtained in a study of technical replicates of blood from four donors. Germline assignment: CDR1 LNHDA and CDR2 SQIVND (reference sequence). The V end lost 4 bases, the J end lost 1 base, and 12 bases lay between the germline ends. The CDR3 is 15 residues long. Input material: T cells isolated from PBMCs. This receptor was taken from a human donor in good health. The rearrangement links TRBV19 to TRBJ2-3, with D uncertain. CDR3 coding DNA: TGTGCCAGTAGTAGTAGGCGGAGAGGCACAGATACGCAGTATTTT. Amino acid sequence: CASSSRRRGTDTQYF. The complete variable domain, with remaining parts taken from reference TRBV19 and TRBJ2-3, reads DGGITQSPKYLFRKEGQNVTLSCEQNLNHDAMYWYRQDPGQGLRLIYYSQIVNDFQKGDIAEGYSVSREKKESFPLTVTSAQKNPTAFYLCASSSRRRGTDTQYFGPGTRLTVL.